This T cell receptor beta chain came from a study of T cell repertoires in aging, cancer and after chemotherapy. Study at large: The full dataset contained several million TCR reads. Findings and limits, study-wide: Untreated cancer patients had significantly lower blood TCR diversity than age-matched healthy donors. Loss of evenness, beyond lost richness, contributed to age-related TCR diversity decline in cancer patients. Immunological memory after chemotherapy cannot be judged from the repertoire data.

There are a few counts of this clonotype. Its target is unknown. Rearranged V-D-J TRB sequences were amplified with a mixed TRB-A/B primer pool. TCRdb re-called the multiplex PCR reads with MiXCR, one entry per CDR3 protein. Of some 5,900 distinct CDR3 sequences detected, about a quarter appear once; the ten largest clones hold nearly 4.5%. Amplification of TCR beta used genomic DNA extracted from peripheral blood. The CDR3 loop spans 15 amino acids. J was trimmed by 7 bases and V by 2 bases; bases with no gene match: 10. Germline assignment: CDR1 GTSNPN and CDR2 SVGIG (reference sequence). Specimen: blood. The source of this sequence is a human donor with a blood cancer. The chain employs TRBV30 and TRBJ1-5, with 8 bases fitting TRBD1. The CDR3 loop reads CAWSTGQGRGQPQHF. CDR3 DNA: TGTGCCTGGAGTACCGGACAGGGCAGGGGCCAGCCCCAGCATTTT.